The 28 T cell receptor beta chains below come from one sample, sequenced in a study of identifying expanded T cells in peripheral blood. Some clones are missing from TCRdb's copy, which holds only in-frame ones; the method was immunoSEQ multiplex PCR. The sample consists of tens of thousands of clones, 70% to 90% of them appearing once. Sample: blood. These receptors were collected from a person aged 18 to 75 in good health.

This clone was observed a single time. The chain recombines TRBV12-5 with TRBJ2-1; D gene uncertain. This CDR3 is 12 amino acids long. Germline V CDR1 and CDR2: LGHNT, FRNRAP. V lost 3 bases, J lost 7 bases, and 7 bases lay in between. The DNA of the CDR3 is TGTGCTAGTGGTTTCGGAACGAATGAGCAGTTCTTC. This encodes CASGFGTNEQFF.

V and J are TRBV11-2 and TRBJ1-2; tentative D call: TRBD1 (5 bases). CDR3 size: 13 residues. Trimming left V 1 base short and J 4 bases short, with 7 bases between. Germline CDR1 and CDR2: SGHAT and FQNNGV. The chain's CDR3 is CASSLVQGYGYTF. As DNA, the CDR3 is TGTGCCAGCAGCTTAGTCCAGGGCTATGGCTACACCTTC.

The chain is built from TRBV9 and TRBJ2-5; 10 nucleotides match TRBD1. CDR3 size: 15 residues. Germline trimming cut 4 bases from V and 5 bases from J; bases unmatched to any gene: 8. Germline V gene data show CDR1 as SGDLS and CDR2 as YYNGEE. CDR3 sequence: CASSPPTGGLETQYF. CDR3 in DNA: TGTGCCAGCAGCCCTCCGACAGGGGGCTTGGAGACCCAGTACTTC.

This sequence joins TRBV27 and TRBJ1-4; no clear D gene. CDR3 length: 14 residues. Germline V gene data show CDR1 as MNHEY and CDR2 as SMNVEV (reference sequence). Trimming shortened V by 6 bases and J by 0 bases, and 8 bases separated the two germline ends. In nucleotides, the CDR3 is TGTGCCAGCAGAAGAGGATCAACTAATGAAAAACTGTTTTTT. Translated: CASRRGSTNEKLFF.

The genes are TRBV20-1 and TRBJ2-3; D unresolved. Germline values: CDR1 DFQATT, CDR2 SNEGSKA (reference sequence). The CDR3 totals 11 residues. V was cut by 3 bases and J by 3 bases, with 4 bases left in between. The CDR3 DNA reads TGCAGTGCTAGTAGGACAGATACGCAGTATTTT. Translation: CSASRTDTQYF.

This chain links TRBV6-1 with TRBJ2-7; a weak D match, TRBD1 (6 bases). From germline, CDR1 is MNHNS and CDR2 SASEGT. CDR3 length: 14 amino acids. V lost 6 bases, J lost 5 bases, and 17 bases lay in between. CDR3 amino acids: CASRPPTGFDEQYF. CDR3 sequence (DNA): TGTGCCAGCAGGCCACCAACAGGGTTCGACGAGCAGTACTTC.

The V call is TRBV28, the J call TRBJ2-7, with D possibly being TRBD2 (5 bases). The CDR3 sequence is 14 residues long. The germline CDR1 and CDR2 sequences are MDHEN and SYDVKM. V gave up 1 base and J gave up 6 bases, with 13 bases separating them. The CDR3 is CASSLSGLSSEQYF. CDR3 sequence (DNA): TGTGCCAGCAGTTTATCTGGACTTAGCTCCGAGCAGTACTTC.

The chain links TRBV5-1 to TRBJ2-5, with D possibly matching TRBD1 (6 bases). This CDR3 is built from 14 residues. Germline CDR1 SGHRS, CDR2 YFSETQ. With 4 bases removed from V and 4 bases from J, the gap between germline ends came to 14 bases. The CDR3 region is CASSLIWGRETQYF. CDR3 coding DNA: TGCGCCAGCAGCCTAATTTGGGGGCGAGAGACCCAGTACTTC.

This clone occurred a few times. The rearrangement joins TRBV2 to TRBJ1-5; maybe TRBD1 (5 bases). This CDR3 is built from 12 residues. The V gene's germline CDR1 is SNHLY and CDR2 FYNNEI. The V end was cut by 8 bases, the J end by 3 bases, with 8 bases between. CDR3 nucleotides: TGTGCCAGCGGGGGGAACAATCAGCCCCAGCATTTT. Its protein product is CASGGNNQPQHF.

The chain's CDR3 is CAWRSGQGISGYTF. In nucleotides, the CDR3 is TGTGCCTGGAGATCTGGACAGGGGATCAGTGGCTACACCTTC. The J gene is TRBJ1-2, the V gene TRBV30; 9 nucleotides align to TRBD1. The ends lost 3 bases at V and 7 bases at J; junction bases unmatched: 9. The CDR3 extends over 14 amino acids. Germline assignment: CDR1 GTSNPN and CDR2 SVGIG (reference sequence). The full variable domain, its missing parts supplied by reference TRBV30 and TRBJ1-2, is SQTIHQWPATLVQPVGSPLSLECTVEGTSNPNLYWYRQAAGRGLQLLFYSVGIGQISSEVPQNLSASRPQDRQFILSSKKLLLSDSGFYLCAWRSGQGISGYTFGSGTRLTVV.

The gene calls are TRBV30 and TRBJ2-7; weak D call: TRBD1 (6 bases). This CDR3 is built from 13 residues. V lost 3 bases to trimming and J lost 6 bases, with 15 bases between them. Germline V gene data show CDR1 as GTSNPN and CDR2 as SVGIG (reference sequence). The CDR3 sequence is CAWSLTGMSEQYF. CDR3 DNA: TGTGCCTGGAGCCTCACAGGGATGAGCGAGCAGTACTTC.

The chain joins TRBV7-3 to TRBJ2-1, with D hard to call. The CDR3 runs to 14 residues. V lost 5 bases and J 0 bases, leaving 8 bases between the germline ends. The V gene's germline CDR1 is SGHTA and CDR2 FQGTGA. The chain's CDR3 is CASSPSSSYNEQFF. The CDR3 DNA is TGTGCCAGCAGCCCCTCGAGCTCCTACAATGAGCAGTTCTTC.

The chain has TRBV29-1 and TRBJ2-7; D is perhaps TRBD1 (6 bases). CDR1 and CDR2 (germline): SQVTM, ANQGSEA. V dropped 5 bases and J dropped 1 base, with 9 bases sitting between them. The CDR3 covers 12 residues. The CDR3 nucleotides read TGCAGCGTTACTACAGGGTCCTACGAGCAGTACTTC. It specifies CSVTTGSYEQYF.

The chain recombines TRBV4-2 with TRBJ2-3; D is undetermined. The germline V and J ends were trimmed by 0 bases and 2 bases, with 9 bases remaining between them. Germline-derived CDR1 and CDR2 are LGHNA and YNFKEQ. This CDR3 contains 15 residues. The CDR3 region has the DNA TGTGCCAGCAGCCAAGATTTTTCGACCACAGATACGCAGTATTTT. Translating gives CASSQDFSTTDTQYF.

V gene TRBV2 combines with J gene TRBJ2-7; no clear D. V was cut by 4 bases and J by 2 bases, with 12 bases left in between. The germline V gene encodes CDR1 SNHLY and CDR2 FYNNEI. This CDR3 is built from 14 residues. This CDR3 is CASSVALVPYEQYF. Here the CDR3 DNA reads TGTGCCAGCAGTGTTGCTCTAGTACCCTACGAGCAGTACTTC.

This clone was observed a handful of times. The V and J genes are TRBV28 and TRBJ1-6; maybe TRBD1 (6 bases). V was clipped by 5 bases and J by 13 bases, with 12 bases between them. This CDR3 is built from 12 residues. Germline loops: CDR1 MDHEN, CDR2 SYDVKM. The chain's CDR3 is CASSGEDRPLHF. The CDR3 bases are TGTGCCAGCAGTGGCGAAGACAGGCCCCTCCACTTT. The complete variable domain, with remaining parts taken from reference TRBV28 and TRBJ1-6, reads DVKVTQSSRYLVKRTGEKVFLECVQDMDHENMFWYRQDPGLGLRLIYFSYDVKMKEKGDIPEGYSVSREKKERFSLILESASTNQTSMYLCASSGEDRPLHFGNGTRLTVT.

This clone is large. As DNA, the CDR3 is TGTGCCAGCAGCTTGGGAGGGGGGCTGAACACTGAAGCTTTCTTT. Amino acid sequence: CASSLGGGLNTEAFF. The chain couples TRBV5-4 to TRBJ1-1, with D tentatively TRBD1 (6 bases). CDR3 length equals 15 residues. V was pared by 0 bases and J by 0 bases, with 9 bases between. Per germline, CDR1 SGHNT and CDR2 YYREEE (reference sequence). The full variable domain, in which reference TRBV5-4 and TRBJ1-1 provide the parts outside the CDR3, is ETGVTQSPTHLIKTRGQQVTLRCSSQSGHNTVSWYQQALGQGPQFIFQYYREEENGRGNFPPRFSGLQFPNYSSELNVNALELDDSALYLCASSLGGGLNTEAFFGQGTRLTVV.

The V gene is TRBV5-1, the J gene TRBJ1-2, with D perhaps TRBD1 (5 bases). Germline CDR1 reads SGHRS; CDR2 reads YFSETQ. With 4 bases removed from V and 6 bases from J, the gap between germline ends came to 22 bases. This CDR3 has 16 residues. The CDR3 is CASSGTGADRMNGYTF. CDR3 sequence (DNA): TGCGCCAGCAGCGGAACCGGCGCCGACAGAATGAATGGCTACACCTTC.

The chain has TRBV6-5 and TRBJ2-7; no reliable D call. Trimming cost V 4 bases and J 2 bases, with 12 bases left between them. The germline gives CDR1 MNHEY, CDR2 SVGAGI. The CDR3 totals 14 residues. The CDR3 DNA follows: TGTGCCAGCAGTTCCCTGCAGGCTCCCTACGAGCAGTACTTC. It encodes CASSSLQAPYEQYF.

CDR3 protein: CAWSVHRGEQYF. The CDR3 bases are TGTGCCTGGAGTGTACACAGAGGCGAGCAGTACTTC. The V and J genes are TRBV30 and TRBJ2-7; D uncertain. This CDR3 spans 12 amino acids. The V gene lost 0 bases and the J gene lost 6 bases, with 9 bases spanning the gap. The germline V gene has CDR1 GTSNPN and CDR2 SVGIG (reference sequence).

The CDR3 protein is CASSITSGANEQFF. The CDR3 DNA reads TGTGCCAGTAGTATAACTAGCGGGGCTAATGAGCAGTTCTTC. The gene calls are TRBV19 and TRBJ2-1; 10 bases are a match to TRBD2. The trim removed 2 bases at V and 7 bases at J, leaving 2 bases unmatched. This CDR3 is built from 14 residues. In germline, CDR1 is LNHDA, CDR2 SQIVND (reference sequence).

This clone has more than one count but fewer than ten. The chain combines TRBV18 with TRBJ1-1; D is unclear. Germline lookup yields CDR1 KGHSH and CDR2 LQKENI. The CDR3 spans 13 residues. Trimming pared 5 bases from V and 0 bases from J, leaving 7 bases between. CDR3 bases: TGTGCCAGCTCAGGCGACATGAACACTGAAGCTTTCTTT. It yields the protein CASSGDMNTEAFF.

The chain is built from TRBV13 and TRBJ2-3; 9 positions match TRBD2. The germline gives CDR1 PRHDT, CDR2 FYEKMQ (reference sequence). The CDR3 covers 16 residues. J gave up 3 bases and V 5 bases, and 9 bases lay outside the gene matches. CDR3: CASSQGRGGLTDTQYF. CDR3 in DNA: TGTGCCAGCAGCCAGGGGCGGGGGGGCCTGACAGATACGCAGTATTTT.

V and J are TRBV4-3 and TRBJ2-2, with D unresolved. This CDR3 contains 13 residues. CDR1 is LGHNA and CDR2 is YSLEER in the germline V gene. Between the trimmed V and J ends, which lost 1 base and 6 bases, there was a span of 6 bases. CDR3 sequence: CASSQALAGELFF. DNA of the CDR3: TGCGCCAGCAGCCAAGCCCTGGCCGGGGAGCTGTTTTTT.

The chain uses TRBV30 and TRBJ2-1; TRBD2 might be the D (6 bases). The CDR3 is made up of 11 amino acids. V was trimmed by 2 bases and J by 12 bases, leaving 11 bases between them. CDR1 is GTSNPN and CDR2 is SVGIG in the germline V gene (reference sequence). Here the CDR3 reads CAWSRDSRQFF. CDR3 sequence (DNA): TGTGCCTGGAGTCGGGACTCCCGGCAGTTCTTC.

The chain couples TRBV28 to TRBJ2-2; TRBD1 or TRBD2 may be the D gene (5 bases each). Trimming took off 7 bases at V and 4 bases at J, with 10 bases between the two ends. Germline V gene data show CDR1 as MDHEN and CDR2 as SYDVKM. The CDR3 spans 13 residues. Here the CDR3 reads CASISGTTGELFF. The CDR3 DNA reads TGTGCCAGCATTTCAGGGACCACCGGGGAGCTGTTTTTT.

The V gene is TRBV7-9, the J gene TRBJ2-5, with D perhaps TRBD1 or TRBD2 (5 bases each). CDR3 length: 14 residues. Germline-derived CDR1 and CDR2 are SEHNR and FQNEAQ (reference sequence). V shed 3 bases and J shed 7 bases, with 15 bases lying between them. The CDR3 reads CASSFRDREGTQYF. In DNA, the CDR3 is TGTGCCAGCAGCTTCCGGGACCGAGAGGGGACCCAGTACTTC.

The chain carries TRBV15 and TRBJ2-1, with 8 bases aligning to TRBD2. There are 14 residues in the CDR3. V dropped 4 bases and J dropped 10; count of bases not matched to a gene: 9. Germline CDR1 LNHNV, CDR2 YYDKDF (reference sequence). CDR3 DNA: TGTGCCACCAGCATCAACGGGGGGGCCCGGGAGCAGTTCTTC. Residues: CATSINGGAREQFF. The full variable domain, rest sourced from reference TRBV15 and TRBJ2-1, is DAMVIQNPRYQVTQFGKPVTLSCSQTLNHNVMYWYQQKSSQAPKLLFHYYDKDFNNEADTPDNFQSRRPNTSFCFLDIRSPGLGDTAMYLCATSINGGAREQFFGPGTRLTVL.